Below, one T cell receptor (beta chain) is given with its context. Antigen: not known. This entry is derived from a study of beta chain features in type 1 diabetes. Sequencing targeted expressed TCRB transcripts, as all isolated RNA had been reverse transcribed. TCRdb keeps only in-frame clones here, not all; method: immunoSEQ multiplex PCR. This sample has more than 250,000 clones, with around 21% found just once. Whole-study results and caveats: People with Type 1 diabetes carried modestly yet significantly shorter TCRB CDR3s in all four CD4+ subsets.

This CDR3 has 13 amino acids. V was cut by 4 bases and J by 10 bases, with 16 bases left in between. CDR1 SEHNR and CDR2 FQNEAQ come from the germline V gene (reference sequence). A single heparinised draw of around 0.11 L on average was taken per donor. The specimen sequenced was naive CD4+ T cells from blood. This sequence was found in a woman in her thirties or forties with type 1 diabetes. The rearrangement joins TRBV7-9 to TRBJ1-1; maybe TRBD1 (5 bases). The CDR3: CASSSGGWDGAFF. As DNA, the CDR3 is TGTGCCAGCAGCTCCGGGGGGTGGGATGGAGCTTTCTTT.